A selection of T cell receptor beta chains follows, all from one sample in a study of regulatory T cells in long-lasting Graves disease. TCRdb ran MiXCR on the multiplex PCR reads and lists one entry per CDR3 protein. The repertoire holds under 400,000 distinct CDR3 sequences, with 16% as singletons. This sample also belongs to another study, concerning T cells in Graves' hyperthyroidism and ophthalmopathy.

The sequencing used peripheral blood mononuclear cells (PBMCs), collected at new diagnosis, from a patient treated with antithyroid drugs. The source of these receptors is a man aged 40-49 years with Graves disease. The CDR3 runs from the conserved cysteine through the conserved F or W. D genes are given only for firm matches. Size is omitted from some rows. Given values are once, few, many or a class for expanded clones.

V: TRBV15
J: TRBJ1-3
size: few
D: .
CDR3: CATSGGESGNTIYF
DNA: TGTGCCACCAGCGGCGGGGAATCTGGAAACACCATATATTTT

V: TRBV5-1
J: TRBJ1-4
size: many
D: .
CDR3: CASSLTGPYATNEKLFF
DNA: TGCGCCAGCAGCTTGACAGGACCTTACGCAACTAATGAAAAACTGTTTTTT

V: TRBV7-8
J: TRBJ2-3
size: many
D: .
CDR3: CASTKTGGSVGDTQYF
DNA: TGTGCCAGCACCAAAACGGGGGGCTCCGTCGGAGATACGCAGTATTTT

V: TRBV29-1
J: TRBJ2-7
size: few
D: .
CDR3: CSVQRPGDEQYF
DNA: TGCAGCGTACAGCGACCAGGGGACGAGCAGTACTTC

V: TRBV24-1
J: TRBJ2-3
size: few
D: TRBD2
CDR3: CAASDLLEGRGGPDTQYF
DNA: TGTGCCGCCAGTGATTTGCTTGAAGGGCGGGGGGGCCCGGATACGCAGTATTTT

V: TRBV10-3
J: TRBJ1-6
size: few
D: TRBD1
CDR3: CAISEGQGAESPLHF
DNA: TGTGCCATCAGTGAGGGACAGGGCGCGGAATCACCCCTCCACTTT

V: TRBV5-1
J: TRBJ2-5
size: .
D: TRBD2
CDR3: CASSLAAGGGREETQYF
DNA: TGCGCCAGCAGCTTGGCCGCGGGGGGGGGTCGGGAAGAGACCCAGTACTTC

V: TRBV10-2
J: TRBJ2-2
size: .
D: .
CDR3: CASSRSPVTGELFF
DNA: TGCGCCAGCAGCCGCTCTCCGGTTACCGGGGAGCTGTTTTTT

V: TRBV4-1
J: TRBJ1-2
size: .
D: TRBD1
CDR3: CASRYHTETGGDGYTF
DNA: TGCGCCAGCAGATACCATACGGAAACAGGGGGCGATGGCTACACCTTC

V: TRBV27
J: TRBJ2-3
size: once
D: TRBD2
CDR3: CASSTRLAGGHDTQYF
DNA: TGTGCCAGCAGTACTAGACTAGCGGGGGGGCACGATACGCAGTATTTT

V: TRBV18
J: TRBJ1-3
size: many
D: .
CDR3: CASSPVRDGNTIYF
DNA: TGTGCCAGCTCACCGGTGAGGGATGGAAACACCATATATTTT

V: TRBV30
J: TRBJ1-4
size: few
D: .
CDR3: CAWSVAALAGEKLFF
DNA: TGTGCCTGGAGTGTCGCGGCCCTAGCGGGTGAAAAACTGTTTTTT

V: TRBV5-4
J: TRBJ2-3
size: few
D: TRBD2
CDR3: CASSGRRGGQDTQYF
DNA: TGTGCCAGCAGCGGCCGGCGGGGGGGCCAAGATACGCAGTATTTT

V: TRBV10-3
J: TRBJ2-3
size: many
D: .
CDR3: CAIMDLASTDTQYF
DNA: TGTGCCATCATGGATCTGGCTAGCACAGATACGCAGTATTTT

V: TRBV7-2
J: TRBJ1-6
size: many
D: .
CDR3: CASSLDRGMGAPLHF
DNA: TGTGCCAGCAGCTTAGATCGGGGGATGGGAGCACCCCTCCACTTT

V: TRBV25-1
J: TRBJ1-4
size: few
D: TRBD1
CDR3: CASNKGGRENEKLFF
DNA: TGTGCCAGCAACAAAGGGGGCAGGGAGAATGAAAAACTGTTTTTT

V: TRBV6-2/TRBV6-3
J: TRBJ1-1
size: many
D: TRBD1
CDR3: CASSYPTGGMNTEAFF
DNA: TGTGCCAGCAGTTACCCGACAGGGGGAATGAACACTGAAGCTTTCTTT

V: TRBV20-1
J: TRBJ2-3
size: few
D: .
CDR3: CSARWAGDTQYF
DNA: TGCAGTGCTAGATGGGCGGGGGATACGCAGTATTTT

V: TRBV7-9
J: TRBJ2-3
size: many
D: TRBD2
CDR3: CASSLAPTSGVTDTQYF
DNA: TGTGCCAGCAGCTTAGCCCCGACTAGCGGTGTGACAGATACGCAGTATTTT

V: TRBV9
J: TRBJ1-1
size: few
D: TRBD1
CDR3: CASSVDGTGTEAFF
DNA: TGTGCCAGCAGCGTAGATGGGACAGGCACTGAAGCTTTCTTT

V: TRBV29-1
J: TRBJ1-5
size: many
D: .
CDR3: CSVALTDSNQPQHF
DNA: TGCAGCGTCGCTCTGACAGATAGCAATCAGCCCCAGCATTTT

V: TRBV27
J: TRBJ2-4
size: .
D: TRBD1
CDR3: CASSWRQGLAKNIQYF
DNA: TGTGCCAGCAGTTGGAGACAGGGGCTCGCCAAAAACATTCAGTACTTC

V: TRBV6-1
J: TRBJ2-3
size: many
D: TRBD1
CDR3: CASSKTRDREADTQYF
DNA: TGTGCCAGCAGTAAGACCCGGGACAGGGAGGCGGATACGCAGTATTTT

V: TRBV3-1
J: TRBJ1-5
size: many
D: .
CDR3: CASSHSGGNQPQHF
DNA: TGTGCCAGCAGCCACTCGGGTGGCAATCAGCCCCAGCATTTT

V: TRBV20-1
J: TRBJ2-7
size: many
D: TRBD2
CDR3: CSASLTSGGGYEQYF
DNA: TGCAGTGCTAGTCTGACTAGCGGGGGAGGTTACGAGCAGTACTTC

V: TRBV28
J: TRBJ1-2
size: many
D: .
CDR3: CASSLAAYGYTF
DNA: TGTGCCAGCAGTTTGGCGGCATATGGCTACACCTTC

V: TRBV25-1
J: TRBJ2-1
size: many
D: TRBD2
CDR3: CASSELRLAGDNEQFF
DNA: TGTGCCAGCAGTGAACTAAGACTAGCGGGGGACAATGAGCAGTTCTTC

V: TRBV2
J: TRBJ1-4
size: many
D: .
CDR3: CASSERGSTNEKLFF
DNA: TGTGCCAGCAGTGAACGGGGGTCAACTAATGAAAAACTGTTTTTT

V: TRBV7-2
J: TRBJ2-7
size: .
D: TRBD2
CDR3: CASSLEVSLLAGYSYEQYF
DNA: TGTGCCAGCAGCTTAGAAGTTTCTTTACTAGCGGGATACTCCTACGAGCAGTACTTC

V: TRBV27
J: TRBJ2-7
size: many
D: TRBD2
CDR3: CASSSGGASYEQYF
DNA: TGTGCCAGCAGTTCCGGGGGGGCCTCATACGAGCAGTACTTC

V: TRBV9
J: TRBJ2-5
size: .
D: TRBD2
CDR3: CASSVGGGIPETQYF
DNA: TGTGCCAGCAGCGTAGGGGGGGGGATTCCAGAGACCCAGTACTTC

V: TRBV28
J: TRBJ1-4
size: many
D: TRBD1
CDR3: CASSQTGTGKNEKLFF
DNA: TGTGCCAGCAGTCAAACCGGGACAGGGAAAAATGAAAAACTGTTTTTT

V: TRBV18
J: TRBJ2-1
size: .
D: .
CDR3: CASSGAHQNNEQFF
DNA: TGTGCCAGCTCAGGGGCCCACCAAAACAATGAGCAGTTCTTC

V: TRBV6-1
J: TRBJ1-4
size: once
D: .
CDR3: CASSESKLFF
DNA: TGTGCCAGCAGTGAATCGAAACTGTTTTTT

V: TRBV6-1
J: TRBJ2-3
size: many
D: .
CDR3: CASSESHTTDTQYF
DNA: TGTGCCAGCAGTGAATCGCACACAACAGATACGCAGTATTTT

V: TRBV29-1
J: TRBJ2-1
size: many
D: TRBD2
CDR3: CSIKTSGVSSYNEQFF
DNA: TGCAGCATCAAGACTAGCGGGGTTAGCTCCTACAATGAGCAGTTCTTC

V: TRBV11-3
J: TRBJ2-3
size: many
D: .
CDR3: CASSGSSTDTQYF
DNA: TGTGCCAGCAGCGGCTCGTCCACAGATACGCAGTATTTT

V: TRBV20-1
J: TRBJ1-5
size: many
D: .
CDR3: CSAPAQGRQPQHF
DNA: TGCAGTGCTCCCGCCCAAGGGCGCCAGCCCCAGCATTTT

V: TRBV6-1
J: TRBJ2-5
size: many
D: .
CDR3: CASIPTVLQETQYF
DNA: TGTGCCAGCATCCCGACAGTCCTCCAAGAGACCCAGTACTTC

V: TRBV5-1
J: TRBJ1-3
size: .
D: .
CDR3: CASSLEGTSGNTIYF
DNA: TGCGCCAGCAGCTTGGAAGGGACGAGTGGAAACACCATATATTTT

V: TRBV3-1
J: TRBJ2-1
size: .
D: TRBD2
CDR3: CASSPIQAGGTYNEQFF
DNA: TGTGCCAGCAGCCCGATACAGGCGGGAGGCACCTACAATGAGCAGTTCTTC

V: TRBV27
J: TRBJ2-7
size: .
D: TRBD2
CDR3: CASSFSLAGSYEQYF
DNA: TGTGCCAGCAGTTTCTCCCTAGCGGGAAGCTACGAGCAGTACTTC

V: TRBV7-2
J: TRBJ1-1
size: many
D: .
CDR3: CASTNRVNTEAFF
DNA: TGTGCCAGCACCAACAGAGTCAACACTGAAGCTTTCTTT

V: TRBV7-3
J: TRBJ2-3
size: many
D: .
CDR3: CASSLKGETTDTQYF
DNA: TGTGCCAGCAGCTTAAAAGGGGAGACCACAGATACGCAGTATTTT

V: TRBV30
J: TRBJ2-2
size: .
D: .
CDR3: CAWSVGGSLFF
DNA: TGTGCCTGGAGTGTCGGGGGCAGCCTGTTTTTT

V: TRBV12-3/TRBV12-4
J: TRBJ1-5
size: many
D: TRBD1
CDR3: CASSLTGRSNQPQHF
DNA: TGTGCCAGCAGCCTGACAGGGAGAAGCAATCAGCCCCAGCATTTT

V: TRBV29-1
J: TRBJ2-1
size: few
D: TRBD2
CDR3: CSVEGLASGGSQFF
DNA: TGCAGCGTTGAAGGGCTGGCTAGCGGGGGTTCGCAGTTCTTC

V: TRBV20-1
J: TRBJ2-3
size: many
D: .
CDR3: CSAPDRVTQYF
DNA: TGCAGTGCACCAGACCGGGTTACGCAGTATTTT